This TCR beta chain was profiled in a study of CD8 T cells in ankylosing spondylitis. General study results and limits: A TCR beta motif of about eight highly homologous variants seemed to mark ankylosing spondylitis blood. Enrichment of disease-linked clones was reportedly significant in matched ankylosing spondylitis synovial fluid.

This clonotype appeared a single time. Its antigen is unidentified. TCRdb ran MiXCR on the 5' RACE reads and lists one entry per CDR3 protein. The repertoire has 300,000 to 400,000 distinct CDR3 sequences, about 22% of them found once; the top ten carry roughly 16%. The CDR3 has 17 residues. V was pared by 3 bases and J by 3 bases, with 13 bases of the junction left unmatched. Input material: blood, either unsorted or a sorted T cell fraction (not recorded which). This clonotype was obtained from a male donor with ankylosing spondylitis. The chain couples TRBV12-3 or TRBV12-4 to TRBJ2-5; 7 bases map to TRBD2. The CDR3 DNA sequence: TGTGCCAGCAGTTTTAGGGCTTCGTCGGCGGGAGAAGAGACCCAGTACTTC. Translated: CASSFRASSAGEETQYF.